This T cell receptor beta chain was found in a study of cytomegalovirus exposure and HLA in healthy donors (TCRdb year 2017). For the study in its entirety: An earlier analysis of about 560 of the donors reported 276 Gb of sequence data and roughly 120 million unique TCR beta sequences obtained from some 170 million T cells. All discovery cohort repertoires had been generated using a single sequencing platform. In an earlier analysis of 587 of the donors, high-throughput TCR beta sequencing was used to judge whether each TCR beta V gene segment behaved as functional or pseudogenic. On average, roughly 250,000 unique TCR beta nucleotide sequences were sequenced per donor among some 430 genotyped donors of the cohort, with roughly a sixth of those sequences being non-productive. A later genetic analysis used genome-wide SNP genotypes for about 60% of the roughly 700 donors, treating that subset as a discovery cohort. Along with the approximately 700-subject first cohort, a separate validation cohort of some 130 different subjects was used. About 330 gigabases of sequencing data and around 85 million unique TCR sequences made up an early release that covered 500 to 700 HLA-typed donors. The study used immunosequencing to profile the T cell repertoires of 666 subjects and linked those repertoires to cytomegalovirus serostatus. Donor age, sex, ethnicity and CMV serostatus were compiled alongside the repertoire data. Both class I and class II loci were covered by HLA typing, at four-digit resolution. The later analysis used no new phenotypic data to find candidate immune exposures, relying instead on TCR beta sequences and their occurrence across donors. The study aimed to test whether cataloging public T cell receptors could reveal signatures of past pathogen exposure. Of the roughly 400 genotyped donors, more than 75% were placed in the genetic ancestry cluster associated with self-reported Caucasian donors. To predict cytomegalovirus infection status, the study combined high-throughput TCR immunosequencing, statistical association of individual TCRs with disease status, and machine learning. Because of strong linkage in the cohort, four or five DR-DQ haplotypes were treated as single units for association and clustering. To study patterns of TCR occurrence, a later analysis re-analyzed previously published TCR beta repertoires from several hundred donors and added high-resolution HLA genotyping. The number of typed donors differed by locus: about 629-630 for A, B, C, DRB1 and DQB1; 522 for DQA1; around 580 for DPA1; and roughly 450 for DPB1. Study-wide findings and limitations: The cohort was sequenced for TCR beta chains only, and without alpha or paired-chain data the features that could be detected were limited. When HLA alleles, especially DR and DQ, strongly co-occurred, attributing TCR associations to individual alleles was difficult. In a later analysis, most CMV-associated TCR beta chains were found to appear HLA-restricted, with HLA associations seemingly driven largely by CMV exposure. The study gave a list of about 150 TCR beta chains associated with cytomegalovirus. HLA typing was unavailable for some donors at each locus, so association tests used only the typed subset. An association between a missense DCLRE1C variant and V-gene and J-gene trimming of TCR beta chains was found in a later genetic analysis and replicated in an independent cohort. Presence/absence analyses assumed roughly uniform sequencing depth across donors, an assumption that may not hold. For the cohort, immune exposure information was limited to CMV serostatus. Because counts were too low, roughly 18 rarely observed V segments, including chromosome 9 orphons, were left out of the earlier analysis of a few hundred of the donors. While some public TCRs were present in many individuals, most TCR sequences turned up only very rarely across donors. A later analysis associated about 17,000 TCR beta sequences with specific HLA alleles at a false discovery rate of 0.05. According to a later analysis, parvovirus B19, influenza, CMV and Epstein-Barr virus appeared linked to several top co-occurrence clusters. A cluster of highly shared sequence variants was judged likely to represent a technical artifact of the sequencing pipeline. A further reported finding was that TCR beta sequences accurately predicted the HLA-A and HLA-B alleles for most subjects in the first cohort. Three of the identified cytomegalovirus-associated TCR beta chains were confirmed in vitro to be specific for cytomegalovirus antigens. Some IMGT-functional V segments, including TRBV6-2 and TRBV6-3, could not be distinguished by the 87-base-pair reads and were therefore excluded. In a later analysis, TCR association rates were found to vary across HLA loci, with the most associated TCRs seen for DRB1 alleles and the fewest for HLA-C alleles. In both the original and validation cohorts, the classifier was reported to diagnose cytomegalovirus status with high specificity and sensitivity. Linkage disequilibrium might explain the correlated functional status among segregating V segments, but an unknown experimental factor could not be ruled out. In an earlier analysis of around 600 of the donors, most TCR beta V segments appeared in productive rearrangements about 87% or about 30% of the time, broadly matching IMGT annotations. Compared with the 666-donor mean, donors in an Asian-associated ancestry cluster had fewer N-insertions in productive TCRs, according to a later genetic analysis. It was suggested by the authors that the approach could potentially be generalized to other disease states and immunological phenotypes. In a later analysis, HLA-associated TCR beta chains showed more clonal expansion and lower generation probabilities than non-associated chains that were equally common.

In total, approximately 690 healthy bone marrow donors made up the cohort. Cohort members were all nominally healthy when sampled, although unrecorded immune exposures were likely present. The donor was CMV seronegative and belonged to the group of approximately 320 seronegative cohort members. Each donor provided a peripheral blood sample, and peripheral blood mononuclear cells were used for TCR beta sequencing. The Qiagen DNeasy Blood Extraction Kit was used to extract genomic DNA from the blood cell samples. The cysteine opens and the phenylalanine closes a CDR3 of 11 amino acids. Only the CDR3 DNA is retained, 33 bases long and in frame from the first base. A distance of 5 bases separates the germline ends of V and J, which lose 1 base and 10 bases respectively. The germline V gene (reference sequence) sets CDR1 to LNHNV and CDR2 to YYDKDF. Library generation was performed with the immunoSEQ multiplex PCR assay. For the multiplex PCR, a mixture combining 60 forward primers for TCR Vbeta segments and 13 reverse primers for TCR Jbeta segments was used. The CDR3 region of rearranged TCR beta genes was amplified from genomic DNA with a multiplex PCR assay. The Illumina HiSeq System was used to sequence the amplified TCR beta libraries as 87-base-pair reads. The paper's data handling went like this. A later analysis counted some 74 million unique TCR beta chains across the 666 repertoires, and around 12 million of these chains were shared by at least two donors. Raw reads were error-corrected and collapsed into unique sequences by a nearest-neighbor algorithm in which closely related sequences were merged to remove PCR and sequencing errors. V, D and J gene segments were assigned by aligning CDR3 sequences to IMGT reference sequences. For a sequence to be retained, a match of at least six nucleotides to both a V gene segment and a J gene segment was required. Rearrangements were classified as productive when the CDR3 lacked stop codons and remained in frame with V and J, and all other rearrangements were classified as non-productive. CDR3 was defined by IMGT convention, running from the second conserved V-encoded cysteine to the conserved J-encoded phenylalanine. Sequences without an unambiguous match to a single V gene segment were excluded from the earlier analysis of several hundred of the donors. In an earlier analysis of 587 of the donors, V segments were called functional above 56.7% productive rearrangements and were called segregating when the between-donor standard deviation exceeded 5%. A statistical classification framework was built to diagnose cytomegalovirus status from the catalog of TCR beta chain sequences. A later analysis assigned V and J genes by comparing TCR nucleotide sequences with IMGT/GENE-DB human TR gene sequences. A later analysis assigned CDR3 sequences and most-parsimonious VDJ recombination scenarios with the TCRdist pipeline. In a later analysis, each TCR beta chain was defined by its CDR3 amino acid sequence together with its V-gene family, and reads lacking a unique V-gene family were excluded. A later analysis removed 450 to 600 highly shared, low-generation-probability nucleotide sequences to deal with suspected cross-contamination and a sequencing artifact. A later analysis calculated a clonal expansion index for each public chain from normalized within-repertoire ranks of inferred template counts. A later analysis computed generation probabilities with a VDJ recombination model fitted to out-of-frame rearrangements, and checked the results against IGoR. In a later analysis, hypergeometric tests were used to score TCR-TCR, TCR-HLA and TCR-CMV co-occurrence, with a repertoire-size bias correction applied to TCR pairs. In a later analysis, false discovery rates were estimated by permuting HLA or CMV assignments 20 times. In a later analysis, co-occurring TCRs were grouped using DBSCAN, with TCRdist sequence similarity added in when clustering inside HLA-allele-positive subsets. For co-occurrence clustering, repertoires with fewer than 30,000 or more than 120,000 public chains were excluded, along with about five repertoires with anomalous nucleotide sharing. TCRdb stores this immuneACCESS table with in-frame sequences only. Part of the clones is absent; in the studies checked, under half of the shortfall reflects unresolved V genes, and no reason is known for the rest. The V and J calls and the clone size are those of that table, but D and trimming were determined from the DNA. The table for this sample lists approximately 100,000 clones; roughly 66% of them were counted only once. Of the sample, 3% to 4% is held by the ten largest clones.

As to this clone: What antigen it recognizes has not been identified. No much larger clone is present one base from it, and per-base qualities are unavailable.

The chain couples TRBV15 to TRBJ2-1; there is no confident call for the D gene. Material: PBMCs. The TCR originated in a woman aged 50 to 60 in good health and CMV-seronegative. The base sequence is TGTGCCACCAGCAGAGGGCACGAGCAGTTCTTC. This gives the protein CATSRGHEQFF. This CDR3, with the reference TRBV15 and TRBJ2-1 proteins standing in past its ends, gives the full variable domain DAMVIQNPRYQVTQFGKPVTLSCSQTLNHNVMYWYQQKSSQAPKLLFHYYDKDFNNEADTPDNFQSRRPNTSFCFLDIRSPGLGDTAMYLCATSRGHEQFFGPGTRLTVL.